The 15 T cell receptor beta chains below all came from one sample that was sequenced in a study of cytomegalovirus exposure and HLA in healthy donors. Primers for the PCR totalled 60 Vbeta and 13 Jbeta. Libraries were prepared by immunoSEQ multiplex PCR; TCRdb keeps only in-frame clonotypes and omits some of them. The table lists fewer than 200,000 clones, 65% to 85% of them singletons. The sample taken for sequencing was PBMCs. The receptors here all came from a man in his 60s in good health and CMV-seronegative.

The chain carries TRBV29-1 and TRBJ2-5, with D perhaps TRBD2 (5 bases). CDR1 is SQVTM, CDR2 ANQGSEA, per germline. Trimming pared 2 bases from V and 5 bases from J, leaving 15 bases between. This CDR3 is 14 amino acids long. The CDR3 loop is CSVEPQPGLETQYF. DNA for the CDR3: TGCAGCGTTGAACCCCAACCGGGGTTGGAGACCCAGTACTTC.

The V gene is TRBV5-5, the J gene TRBJ2-2, with TRBD1 identical over 10 bases. J was trimmed by 6 bases and V by 4 bases; bases with no gene match: 6. CDR3 size: 15 residues. Germline V gene data show CDR1 as SGHKS and CDR2 as YYEKEE (reference sequence). The CDR3 DNA sequence: TGTGCCAGCAGCAGACCGGGACAGGGGTCCGGGGAGCTGTTTTTT. Protein product: CASSRPGQGSGELFF. Looking up the rest from reference TRBV5-5 and TRBJ2-2 gives the full variable domain: DAGVTQSPTHLIKTRGQQVTLRCSPISGHKSVSWYQQVLGQGPQFIFQYYEKEERGRGNFPDRFSARQFPNYSSELNVNALLLGDSALYLCASSRPGQGSGELFFGEGSRLTVL.

The chain recombines TRBV7-2 with TRBJ2-1, with TRBD2 as a possible D gene (6 bases). CDR3 length: 15 amino acids. Germline CDR1 is SGHTA and CDR2 is FQGNSA. The V end lost 5 bases, the J end lost 5 bases, and 16 bases lay between the germline ends. CDR3 amino acids: CASSRRAGTDNEQFF. The DNA for the CDR3 is TGTGCCAGCAGCCGTCGGGCGGGGACGGACAATGAGCAGTTCTTC.

This chain connects TRBV7-7 to TRBJ2-2; 8 nucleotides agree with TRBD2. V trimming: 0 bases; J trimming: 5 bases; junction bases outside the gene matches: 5. Germline V gives CDR1 SSHAT, CDR2 FNYEAQ (reference sequence). The CDR3 has 16 amino acids. CDR3 protein: CASSLASGIKTGELFF. The CDR3 DNA follows: TGTGCCAGCAGCTTAGCTAGCGGGATAAAAACCGGGGAGCTGTTTTTT.

The V call is TRBV4-2, the J call TRBJ2-3, with TRBD2 matching 11 bases. Per germline, CDR1 LGHNA and CDR2 YNFKEQ. V lost 1 base and J lost 3; bases outside the gene matches: 15. The CDR3 runs to 20 residues. CDR3 protein: CASSQGVAGGPRFRTDTQYF. CDR3 bases: TGTGCCAGCAGCCAAGGTGTAGCGGGAGGGCCGAGGTTCCGAACAGATACGCAGTATTTT.

V is TRBV5-1 and J is TRBJ2-3; maybe TRBD2 (5 bases). Germline values: CDR1 SGHRS, CDR2 YFSETQ. Trimming stripped 0 bases from V and 1 base from J, with 12 bases between. The CDR3 has 16 amino acids. The CDR3 region is CASSLAPRAGTDTQYF. The CDR3 bases are TGCGCCAGCAGCTTGGCCCCGCGGGCAGGCACAGATACGCAGTATTTT.

The CDR3: CASKEDTEAFF. The DNA for the CDR3 is TGTGCCAGCAAGGAGGACACTGAAGCTTTCTTT. The V call is TRBV2, the J call TRBJ1-1; no reliable D call. CDR1 is SNHLY and CDR2 is FYNNEI in the germline V gene. The CDR3 loop spans 11 amino acids. The germline V and J ends were trimmed by 7 bases and 3 bases, with 6 bases remaining between them.

This chain joins TRBV7-2 and TRBJ2-7; TRBD1 is a possible D gene (5 bases). Trimming removed 0 bases at V and 3 bases at J, with 12 bases between. This CDR3 region has 15 residues. Germline V gives CDR1 SGHTA, CDR2 FQGNSA. CDR3 residues: CASSLAKGRGYEQYF. The CDR3 bases are TGTGCCAGCAGCTTAGCGAAGGGAAGGGGCTACGAGCAGTACTTC.

The chain links TRBV10-3 to TRBJ2-5, with D maybe TRBD1 (6 bases). Per germline, CDR1 ENHRY and CDR2 SYGVKD. V lost 5 bases and J 3 bases, leaving 13 bases between the germline ends. The CDR3 loop spans 14 amino acids. CDR3 loop: CAISYIQGEETQYF. The CDR3 bases are TGTGCCATCAGTTACATACAGGGCGAAGAGACCCAGTACTTC.

The chain couples TRBV7-9 to TRBJ2-7; 9 bases fit TRBD2. The V gene end was trimmed by 5 bases and the J gene end by 4 bases; junction bases not matched to a gene: 6. The CDR3 has 14 amino acids. From germline, CDR1 is SEHNR and CDR2 FQNEAQ (reference sequence). The CDR3 is CASSHASGEYEQYF. Written as DNA, the CDR3 is TGTGCCAGCAGCCACGCTAGCGGGGAATACGAGCAGTACTTC.

The chain uses TRBV4-1 and TRBJ1-2, with D unresolved. CDR1 MGHRA and CDR2 YSYEKL come from the germline V gene. This CDR3 region has 15 residues. V was shortened by 0 bases and J by 2 bases, with 10 bases between the two germline ends. The CDR3 is CASSQERRWNYGYTF. The CDR3 nucleotides read TGCGCCAGCAGCCAAGAGCGCAGGTGGAACTATGGCTACACCTTC.

This clone was seen more than once but under ten times. The same CDR3 also results from other DNA sequences found in this sample. The rearrangement joins TRBV7-6 to TRBJ2-6, with 14 bases fitting TRBD2. The CDR3 contains 19 residues. CDR1 and CDR2 from the germline V gene are SGHVS and FNYEAQ. V shed 5 bases and J 2 bases; nucleotides not matched to a gene: 8. The CDR3 coding sequence is TGTGCCAGCAGCCGGGGACTAGCGGGAGTTCTGACTGGGGCCAACGTCCTGACTTTC. As protein: CASSRGLAGVLTGANVLTF.

On this clone: Other nucleotide sequences in the sample specify the same CDR3. This chain connects TRBV7-8 to TRBJ2-5; 7 bases agree with TRBD2. Germline V gene sequence: CDR1 SGHVS, CDR2 FQNEAQ. J was trimmed by 2 bases and V by 2 bases; bases with no gene match: 5. The CDR3 spans 15 residues. The CDR3 sequence: CASSLIRGVQETQYF. DNA of the CDR3: TGTGCCAGCAGCTTAATCCGGGGGGTACAAGAGACCCAGTACTTC.

As for this clone: Its ends do not fully match the called genes, so a read error is possible. The V and J genes are TRBV7-9 and TRBJ2-7, with 7 bases matching TRBD1. The CDR3 totals 14 residues. Germline assignment: CDR1 SEHNR and CDR2 FQNEAQ (reference sequence). In DNA, the CDR3 is TGTTCCAGCAGCTTAGGGCAGGATAAGGGGGCGGAGTACTTC. Protein: CSSSLGQDKGAEYF.

This clone turned up a few times. The CDR3 coding sequence is TGCGCCAGCAGCCAAGGGACAGCCCGGGGCGCTCGCTATAATTCACCCCTCCACTTT. Amino acid sequence: CASSQGTARGARYNSPLHF. The chain has TRBV4-1 and TRBJ1-6; possibly TRBD1 for D (6 bases). The V gene lost 1 base and the J gene lost 3 bases, with 19 bases spanning the gap. This CDR3 spans 19 amino acids. CDR1 MGHRA and CDR2 YSYEKL come from the germline V gene.